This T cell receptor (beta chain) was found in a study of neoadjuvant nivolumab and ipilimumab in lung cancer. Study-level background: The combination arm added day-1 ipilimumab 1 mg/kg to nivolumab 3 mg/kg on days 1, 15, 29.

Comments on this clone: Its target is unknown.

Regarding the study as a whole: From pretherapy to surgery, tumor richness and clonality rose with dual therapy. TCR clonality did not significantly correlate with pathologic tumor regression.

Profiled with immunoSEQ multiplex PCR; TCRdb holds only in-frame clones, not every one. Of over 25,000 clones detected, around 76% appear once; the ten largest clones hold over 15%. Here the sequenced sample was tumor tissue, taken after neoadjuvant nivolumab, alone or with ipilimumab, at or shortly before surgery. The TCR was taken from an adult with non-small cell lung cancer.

The CDR3: CASSLGQGTYEQYF. CDR3 sequence (DNA): TGCGCCAGCAGCTTAGGACAGGGGACCTACGAGCAGTACTTC. V gene TRBV4-3 combines with J gene TRBJ2-7, with 9 bases lining up with TRBD1. The CDR3 runs to 14 residues. Germline V lookup: CDR1 LGHNA, CDR2 YSLEER. V lost 5 bases, J lost 2 bases, and 4 bases stayed unmatched.